This T cell receptor (beta chain) was observed in a study of T cells in Graves' hyperthyroidism and ophthalmopathy. Across the whole study: Prior to any treatment, at the point of initial diagnosis, peripheral blood was collected.

The table lists this clonotype with many counts. The length of the CDR3 is 13 residues. The germline gives CDR1 MGHRA, CDR2 YSYEKL. The V gene lost 0 bases and the J gene lost 5 bases, with 7 bases spanning the gap. Amplified TCR beta CDR3 regions came from RNA transcripts. Carried out on the TCR CDR3, a first-round RT-PCR used the HTBI primer set. TCRdb re-derived calls from the multiplex PCR reads in MiXCR, one entry per CDR3 protein. The sample has about 280,000 distinct CDR3 sequences, 20% to 25% seen once. The clonotype originates from a middle-aged man with Graves' hyperthyroidism that later progressed to Graves' ophthalmopathy. Sequenced material: blood. The chain employs TRBV4-1 and TRBJ2-5; no firm D call. The CDR3 nucleotides are TGCGCCAGCAGCCAAGATCCCGGGGAGACCCAGTACTTC. Translation gives CASSQDPGETQYF.